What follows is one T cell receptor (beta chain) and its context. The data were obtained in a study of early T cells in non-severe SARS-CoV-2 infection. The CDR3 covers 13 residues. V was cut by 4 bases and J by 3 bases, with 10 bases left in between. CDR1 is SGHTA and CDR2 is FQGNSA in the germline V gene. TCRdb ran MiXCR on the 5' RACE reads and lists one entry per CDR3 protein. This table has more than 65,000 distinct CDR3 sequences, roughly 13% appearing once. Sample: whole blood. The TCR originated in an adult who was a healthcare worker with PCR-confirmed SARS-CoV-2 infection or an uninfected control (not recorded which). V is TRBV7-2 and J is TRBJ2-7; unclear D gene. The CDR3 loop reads CASSSGPYYEQYF. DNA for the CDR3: TGTGCCAGCAGCTCCGGGCCCTACTACGAGCAGTACTTC.